A selection of T cell receptor beta chains follows, all from one sample in a study of spatial heterogeneity in lung cancer. One entry per CDR3 protein, called by TCRdb with MiXCR from the 5' RACE reads. The repertoire holds about 39,000 distinct CDR3 sequences, with under 6.5% as singletons. Specimen: PBMCs, collected at surgery. Receptors originate from a male donor with early-stage non-small cell lung cancer. Both conserved end residues are part of each CDR3. D genes are given only for firm matches. Some rows have no size entry. The others give once, few or many, or a class for an expanded clone.

D	V	J	size	CDR3	DNA
TRBD2	TRBV20-1	TRBJ2-7	many	CSAHRLAGAYEQYF	TGCAGTGCCCACCGACTAGCGGGGGCCTACGAGCAGTACTTC
NA	TRBV4-1	TRBJ2-2	many	CASSQTGDYTGELFF	TGCGCCAGCAGCCAAACAGGGGACTACACCGGGGAGCTGTTTTTT
NA	TRBV7-3	TRBJ2-5	NA	CASSFRFGETQYF	TGTGCCAGCAGCTTCAGGTTTGGGGAGACCCAGTACTTC
NA	TRBV7-9	TRBJ2-6	few	CASSFTGSSGANVLTF	TGTGCCAGCAGCTTTACAGGCAGCTCTGGGGCCAACGTCCTGACTTTC
NA	TRBV5-1	TRBJ2-7	NA	CASSGDVSGYEQYF	TGCGCCAGCAGCGGGGACGTTTCAGGGTACGAGCAGTACTTC
NA	TRBV4-3	TRBJ1-2	NA	CASSLSEGNYGYTF	TGCGCCAGCAGCCTATCCGAGGGAAACTATGGCTACACCTTC
NA	TRBV20-1	TRBJ1-5	many	CSAHGRVSNQPQHF	TGCAGTGCCCACGGCAGAGTTAGCAATCAGCCCCAGCATTTT
NA	TRBV4-3	TRBJ1-4	many	CASSQESINEKLFF	TGCGCCAGCAGCCAAGAAAGTATTAATGAAAAACTGTTTTTT
NA	TRBV6-5	TRBJ2-2	many	CASSWSGQNTGELFF	TGTGCCAGCAGTTGGAGCGGACAGAACACCGGGGAGCTGTTTTTT
NA	TRBV20-1	TRBJ2-3	many	CSARSPSSTDTQYF	TGCAGTGCTAGGTCTCCTTCTAGCACAGATACGCAGTATTTT
NA	TRBV5-3	TRBJ2-7	NA	CASERGPEQYF	TGTGCCAGCGAACGGGGTCCCGAGCAGTACTTC
TRBD2	TRBV18	TRBJ2-5	many	CASSPPRGGAETQYF	TGTGCCAGCTCACCTCCCCGCGGGGGGGCTGAGACCCAGTACTTC
TRBD1	TRBV12-3/TRBV12-4	TRBJ1-2	few	CASSSGTVFYGYTF	TGTGCCAGCAGTTCCGGGACAGTTTTCTATGGCTACACCTTC
TRBD1	TRBV29-1	TRBJ1-2	many	CSVGGAGGWGYTF	TGCAGCGTCGGGGGTGCAGGGGGCTGGGGCTACACCTTC
NA	TRBV4-2	TRBJ2-7	many	CASSQDSLLGYEQYF	TGTGCCAGCAGCCAAGATAGCCTATTGGGCTACGAGCAGTACTTC
NA	TRBV20-1	TRBJ2-5	NA	CSVNFQGTQYF	TGCAGTGTGAACTTCCAAGGCACCCAGTACTTC
TRBD2	TRBV10-3	TRBJ2-1	many	CAISEGVGGSAYNEQFF	TGTGCCATCAGTGAGGGGGTTGGCGGGAGTGCCTACAATGAGCAGTTCTTC
TRBD1	TRBV18	TRBJ1-5	NA	CASSPMRQGANQPQHF	TGTGCCAGCTCACCGATGAGACAGGGGGCCAATCAGCCCCAGCATTTT
TRBD1	TRBV11-2	TRBJ1-3	many	CASSQTGGTGNTIYF	TGTGCCAGCAGCCAGACAGGGGGTACTGGAAACACCATATATTTT
NA	TRBV5-4	TRBJ2-3	many	CASSLDRVTSTDTQYF	TGTGCCAGCAGCTTGGACAGGGTCACTAGCACAGATACGCAGTATTTT
NA	TRBV12-3/TRBV12-4	TRBJ1-5	many	CASSLARNQPQHF	TGTGCCAGCAGTTTAGCGCGCAATCAGCCCCAGCATTTT
NA	TRBV27	TRBJ2-3	many	CASSSLFLSTDTQYF	TGTGCCAGCAGTTCCTTATTCCTCAGCACAGATACGCAGTATTTT
TRBD2	TRBV5-1	TRBJ2-1	many	CASSHRDPGGSYNEQFF	TGCGCCAGCAGCCACCGGGACCCGGGAGGTTCTTACAATGAGCAGTTCTTC
NA	TRBV6-2/TRBV6-3	TRBJ1-2	few	CASSYGTGTYYGYTF	TGTGCCAGCAGTTACGGGACGGGGACGTACTATGGCTACACCTTC
TRBD2	TRBV20-1	TRBJ2-1	many	CSASLAGGWGNEQFF	TGCAGTGCTAGCCTGGCGGGGGGGTGGGGCAATGAGCAGTTCTTC
NA	TRBV28	TRBJ2-1	many	CASSSISPGFYNEQFF	TGTGCCAGCAGTTCTATATCACCGGGCTTCTACAATGAGCAGTTCTTC
TRBD2	TRBV7-9	TRBJ2-3	many	CASSFSGVDTQYF	TGTGCCAGCAGCTTTAGCGGGGTAGATACGCAGTATTTT
TRBD2	TRBV12-3/TRBV12-4	TRBJ2-5	few	CASSLSSGGARETQYF	TGTGCCAGCAGTTTGAGTAGCGGGGGGGCCCGGGAGACCCAGTACTTC
TRBD1	TRBV5-4	TRBJ2-7	NA	CASSMDRYEQYF	TGTGCCAGCAGCATGGACAGGTACGAGCAGTACTTC
NA	TRBV4-2	TRBJ1-3	many	CASSQVGGIAGNTIYF	TGTGCCAGCAGCCAAGTTGGGGGCATAGCTGGAAACACCATATATTTT
NA	TRBV10-3	TRBJ2-3	many	CAIKEGGPDTQYF	TGTGCCATCAAAGAGGGGGGGCCAGATACGCAGTATTTT
NA	TRBV12-3/TRBV12-4	TRBJ2-3	many	CASSLWGAFTDTQYF	TGTGCCAGCAGTTTGTGGGGGGCGTTCACAGATACGCAGTATTTT
NA	TRBV28	TRBJ2-7	many	CASSYYYEQYF	TGTGCCAGCAGTTATTACTACGAGCAGTACTTC
TRBD2	TRBV12-3/TRBV12-4	TRBJ2-3	many	CASTPTSGGASTDTQYF	TGTGCCAGCACCCCAACAAGCGGGGGGGCATCCACAGATACGCAGTATTTT
TRBD1	TRBV7-8	TRBJ2-1	few	CASIEPGQGFNEQFF	TGTGCCAGCATCGAACCGGGACAGGGTTTTAATGAGCAGTTCTTC
NA	TRBV12-3/TRBV12-4	TRBJ1-6	NA	CASSLGGTWDSPLHF	TGTGCCAGCAGTTTAGGTGGGACGTGGGATTCACCCCTCCACTTT
NA	TRBV5-1	TRBJ1-2	many	CASSLADYGYTF	TGCGCCAGCAGCTTGGCAGACTATGGCTACACCTTC
NA	TRBV10-3	TRBJ2-7	many	CATKGTGNYEQYF	TGTGCCACTAAGGGAACAGGTAACTACGAGCAGTACTTC
TRBD2	TRBV9	TRBJ2-5	few	CASSSASGGTIQETQYF	TGTGCCAGCAGCTCTGCTAGCGGGGGAACGATCCAAGAGACCCAGTACTTC
TRBD2	TRBV29-1	TRBJ2-7	NA	CSVSIAGVEQYF	TGCAGCGTTTCCATAGCGGGGGTCGAGCAGTACTTC
NA	TRBV20-1	TRBJ1-2	many	CSEEGGLVYGYTF	TGCAGTGAGGAGGGGGGGCTTGTCTATGGCTACACCTTC
TRBD1	TRBV2	TRBJ2-5	NA	CASSEKGASQETQYF	TGTGCCAGCAGTGAAAAGGGGGCAAGTCAAGAGACCCAGTACTTC
TRBD2	TRBV20-1	TRBJ2-1	many	CSASGGTYNEQFF	TGCAGTGCTAGCGGGGGGACTTACAATGAGCAGTTCTTC
NA	TRBV4-2	TRBJ2-2	many	CASSQDPPRGLHANTGELFF	TGTGCCAGCAGCCAAGATCCCCCCCGGGGGCTACACGCGAACACCGGGGAGCTGTTTTTT
TRBD1	TRBV30	TRBJ2-5	many	CAWRRQGAETQYF	TGTGCCTGGAGAAGACAGGGGGCCGAGACCCAGTACTTC
TRBD1	TRBV5-1	TRBJ2-2	NA	CASSLVSPGQGTGELFF	TGCGCCAGCAGCTTGGTATCTCCGGGACAGGGTACCGGGGAGCTGTTTTTT
NA	TRBV5-1	TRBJ1-6	many	CASSLGGGTRTLNSPLHF	TGCGCCAGCAGCTTGGGAGGGGGGACCCGGACCCTTAATTCACCCCTCCACTTT
TRBD1	TRBV18	TRBJ2-5	NA	CASSPPPGQGQETQYF	TGTGCCAGCTCACCACCCCCGGGACAGGGGCAAGAGACCCAGTACTTC
NA	TRBV6-2/TRBV6-3	TRBJ2-1	many	CASSYPQGRASYNEQFF	TGTGCCAGCAGTTACCCGCAGGGGCGGGCATCCTACAATGAGCAGTTCTTC
NA	TRBV12-3/TRBV12-4	TRBJ2-1	few	CASSLRGGAHNEQFF	TGTGCCAGCAGTTTGAGGGGGGGGGCTCACAATGAGCAGTTCTTC
TRBD1	TRBV29-1	TRBJ1-2	NA	CSVEEGTGGGYTF	TGCAGCGTTGAAGAGGGGACAGGGGGTGGCTACACCTTC
NA	TRBV5-5	TRBJ2-1	many	CASSSQTRSYNEQFF	TGTGCCAGCAGCTCACAGACTCGCTCCTACAATGAGCAGTTCTTC
TRBD2	TRBV6-5	TRBJ2-2	many	CASSYGSGLGFAGELFF	TGTGCCAGCAGTTACGGTTCGGGACTAGGGTTCGCCGGGGAGCTGTTTTTT
TRBD1	TRBV7-2	TRBJ1-6	many	CASSSTGAYNSPLHF	TGTGCCAGCAGCTCGACAGGGGCATATAATTCACCCCTCCACTTT